The 16 T cell receptor beta chains below were found in one sample sequenced in a study of shared clonotypes between healthy human individuals. TCRdb's table, derived via immunoSEQ multiplex PCR, lists solely in-frame clones and lacks some. The top ten clones hold roughly 0.34% of a sample with fewer than 3 million clones, around 92% of them seen once. Sequenced input: naive CD4+ T cells from PBMCs. The subset was: CD45RA+ positively selected. These receptors originate from a man aged 18 to 29 in good health. Some clones in this sample may be carry-over from other donors' samples.

This rearrangement joins TRBV7-8 to TRBJ2-7, with 10 nucleotides matching TRBD1. The V segment lost 5 bases and the J segment 0 bases; nucleotides outside the gene matches: 4. CDR1 and CDR2 (germline): SGHVS, FQNEAQ. CDR3 length equals 15 residues. The CDR3 spells CASSRDRGPSYEQYF. CDR3 DNA: TGTGCCAGCAGCCGGGACAGGGGACCCTCCTACGAGCAGTACTTC.

This rearrangement joins TRBV30 to TRBJ2-3; D possibly matches TRBD1 or TRBD2 (5 bases each). There are 16 residues in the CDR3. CDR1 is GTSNPN and CDR2 is SVGIG in the germline V gene (reference sequence). V shed 3 bases and J shed 3 bases, with 19 bases lying between them. For the CDR3, the DNA is TGTGCCTGGAGGGGGTGGCGAGGGGTAGGGACAGATACGCAGTATTTT. Protein sequence: CAWRGWRGVGTDTQYF. The full variable domain, rest sourced from reference TRBV30 and TRBJ2-3, is SQTIHQWPATLVQPVGSPLSLECTVEGTSNPNLYWYRQAAGRGLQLLFYSVGIGQISSEVPQNLSASRPQDRQFILSSKKLLLSDSGFYLCAWRGWRGVGTDTQYFGPGTRLTVL.

The chain recombines TRBV28 with TRBJ1-2; D remains unclear. This CDR3 region has 15 residues. V was pared by 2 bases and J by 2 bases, with 12 bases between. Germline V lookup: CDR1 MDHEN, CDR2 SYDVKM. This CDR3 reads CASSLGRARNYGYTF. The CDR3 DNA sequence: TGTGCCAGCAGTTTAGGGCGAGCCAGAAACTATGGCTACACCTTC.

On this clone: This CDR3 is also generated by other DNA sequences in the sample. The chain has TRBV28 and TRBJ2-2; D unresolved. CDR3 length: 12 amino acids. Germline CDR1 reads MDHEN; CDR2 reads SYDVKM. Trimming shortened V by 5 bases and J by 5 bases, and 6 bases separated the two germline ends. CDR3 sequence (DNA): TGTGCCAGCAGTCTCCTGACCGGGGAGCTGTTTTTT. This codes for CASSLLTGELFF.

The gene calls are TRBV6-1 and TRBJ1-3, with D perhaps TRBD1 (5 bases). V was pared by 4 bases and J by 4 bases, with 14 bases between. This CDR3 has 15 amino acids. Per the germline V gene, CDR1 is MNHNS and CDR2 is SASEGT. CDR3 protein: CASSVSGTDGNTIYF. The CDR3 DNA reads as TGTGCCAGCAGTGTGTCCGGGACGGACGGAAACACCATATATTTT.

V is TRBV2 and J is TRBJ2-2; weak D call: TRBD1 (6 bases). Trimming pared 6 bases from V and 1 base from J, leaving 15 bases between. The CDR3 totals 16 residues. The germline V gene encodes CDR1 SNHLY and CDR2 FYNNEI. The CDR3 bases are TGTGCCAGCAGCCTACTTGGACAGAAGAACACCGGGGAGCTGTTTTTT. Translation gives CASSLLGQKNTGELFF.

Remarks on this clone: The junction does not match germline at one end; this may be a read error. Other DNA sequences within the sample encode an identical CDR3. The V gene is TRBV18, the J gene TRBJ1-4, with 7 bases fitting TRBD1. CDR3 size: 14 residues. Germline V lookup: CDR1 KGHSH, CDR2 LQKENI. CDR3 bases: TGTGCCAGTTCACCCGGGACAGTAAATGAAAAACTGTTTTTT. Its translation is CASSPGTVNEKLFF.

CDR3 nucleotide sequence: TGTGCCAGCAGCCTAGGGCTGCCGGACACCGATGAGCAGTTCTTC. It encodes CASSLGLPDTDEQFF. The chain carries TRBV7-3 and TRBJ2-1, with D possibly being TRBD1 (5 bases). The CDR3 is 15 amino acids. V lost 5 bases to trimming and J lost 8 bases, with 19 bases between them. The V gene's germline CDR1 is SGHTA and CDR2 FQGTGA.

V is TRBV5-4 and J is TRBJ1-2, with a possible D match to TRBD1 (5 bases). Per germline, CDR1 SGHNT and CDR2 YYREEE (reference sequence). Trimming took off 4 bases at V and 6 bases at J, with 16 bases between the two ends. The CDR3 contains 14 residues. CDR3: CASSPEGRYDGYTF. The DNA of the CDR3 is TGTGCCAGCAGCCCGGAGGGGCGTTACGATGGCTACACCTTC.

V usage is TRBV11-3 and J usage is TRBJ2-1, with TRBD2 matching 9 bases. Looked up from germline, CDR1 is SGHNT and CDR2 is YENEEA. The CDR3 spans 16 residues. Unmatched junction bases numbered 2, after V lost 1 base and J lost 1 base. Here the CDR3 DNA reads TGTGCCAGCAGCTTAGGGACTAGCGTGTCCTACAATGAGCAGTTCTTC. Translated: CASSLGTSVSYNEQFF.

The genes are TRBV28 and TRBJ1-2; TRBD1 aligns across 9 bases. The V gene end was trimmed by 8 bases and the J gene end by 0 bases; junction bases not matched to a gene: 10. Per germline, CDR1 MDHEN and CDR2 SYDVKM. The CDR3 sequence is 16 residues long. The CDR3 here is CASGLQGALANYGYTF. The CDR3 nucleotides are TGTGCCAGCGGGTTACAGGGGGCATTAGCTAACTATGGCTACACCTTC.

The rearrangement joins TRBV9 to TRBJ1-2, with D uncertain. Germline V lookup: CDR1 SGDLS, CDR2 YYNGEE. With 1 base removed from V and 3 bases from J, the gap between germline ends came to 10 bases. The CDR3 covers 14 residues. The CDR3 here is CASSVRLGDYGYTF. In DNA, the CDR3 is TGTGCCAGCAGCGTACGGCTCGGAGACTATGGCTACACCTTC.

This rearrangement joins TRBV19 to TRBJ1-2; no firm D call. V was shortened by 3 bases and J by 5 bases, with 10 bases between the two germline ends. Per the germline V gene, CDR1 is LNHDA and CDR2 is SQIVND (reference sequence). The CDR3 covers 13 residues. CDR3 nucleotides: TGTGCCAGTAGTATGTGGCTGATATATGGCTACACCTTC. The encoded protein is CASSMWLIYGYTF.

The V call is TRBV6-1, the J call TRBJ1-1; TRBD1 matches 7 bases. Germline-derived CDR1 and CDR2 are MNHNS and SASEGT. V was clipped by 6 bases and J by 7 bases; unmatched bases: 14. The CDR3 contains 15 residues. The CDR3 sequence: CASRKQGAGGGEAFF. The DNA for the CDR3 is TGTGCCAGCAGAAAACAAGGGGCAGGGGGGGGTGAAGCTTTCTTT.

This rearrangement joins TRBV6-1 to TRBJ2-7, with 8 bases that match TRBD1. V lost 6 bases and J lost 4; bases outside the gene matches: 11. CDR1 MNHNS and CDR2 SASEGT come from the germline V gene. This CDR3 is built from 15 residues. CDR3: CASSPVAGGEYEQYF. The CDR3 nucleotides read TGTGCCAGCAGCCCAGTGGCAGGGGGCGAGTACGAGCAGTACTTC.

The count of this clone is one. V usage is TRBV6-1 and J usage is TRBJ2-7, with 10 bases matching TRBD2. The CDR3 extends over 14 amino acids. Germline V CDR1 and CDR2: MNHNS, SASEGT. V shed 4 bases, J shed 5 bases, and the junction held 5 bases outside the gene matches. The CDR3 nucleotides read TGTGCCAGCAGTGTTAGCGGGAGGTCCGACGAGCAGTACTTC. Its translation is CASSVSGRSDEQYF.